The T cell receptor (beta chain) under discussion was sequenced for a study of human T cells and chemical hapten exposure. Study-wide background: 2% DPC was applied to roughly 2 cm by roughly 2 cm of upper inner arm skin for sensitization. All patients underwent weekly scalp dosing with diphenylcyclopropenone for the full approximately 25-week study. Patients, chiefly female, had alopecia areata, totalis or universalis.

TCRdb reprocessed the RACE reads with MiXCR, giving one entry per CDR3 protein. The sample records 270,000 or so distinct CDR3 sequences, about 7.7% being singletons. Germline values: CDR1 DFQATT, CDR2 SNEGSKA (reference sequence). V gave up 0 bases and J gave up 7 bases; unmatched junction bases: 7. This CDR3 is 16 amino acids long. Time point: pre-sensitization, week 0. Sample treatment: therapeutic diphenylcyclopropenone sensitization with weekly scalp DPC. The study drew its donors from alopecia patients who were 18 to 70 years old and suitable for DPC. The receptor was isolated from a man aged 18 to 29 with alopecia areata. Some clones in this sample may be carry-over from other donors' samples. This specimen consisted of whole blood, obtained in connection with sensitization to the hapten diphenylcyclopropenone (DPC). The chain links TRBV20-1 to TRBJ2-2; 11 bases agree with TRBD1. The CDR3 coding sequence is TGCAGTGCTAGAGATCAGGACAGGGGGCTAGTCGGGGAGCTGTTTTTT. It codes for CSARDQDRGLVGELFF.